This TCR beta chain was sequenced in a study of memory CD4+ T cells and cytomegalovirus serostatus. Study-wide context: This sample comes from healthy Belgian adults, eight to ten CMV seropositive, around 26 seronegative. Study-wide findings and caveats: Of 150 to 200 reported CMV TCRbeta sequences, some 70 were found in memory CD4+ repertoires.

The sort gate was single viable CD3+CD4+CD8-CD45RO+ cells for memory CD4+ T cells. Serum IgG to CMV pp150, pp28, p38 and p52 defined serostatus. Germline V gene lookup returns CDR1 SGHVS and CDR2 FQNEAQ. V was clipped by 1 base and J by 2 bases; unmatched bases: 8. The CDR3 is 17 residues long. The method was immunoSEQ multiplex PCR; TCRdb's version includes in-frame clones alone and lacks a portion of them. The data show 35,000 to 55,000 clones, approximately 82% seen once. To note about this clone: Its antigen is not known.

The sequencing sample was made of memory CD4+ T cells from blood. The origin of this receptor is an adult in good health and CMV-seronegative. V gene TRBV7-8 combines with J gene TRBJ2-7, with TRBD1 matching over 10 bases. This CDR3 reads CASSLVGLGTGAYEQYF. The CDR3 DNA reads as TGTGCCAGCAGCTTAGTTGGATTGGGGACAGGGGCCTACGAGCAGTACTTC.